This T cell receptor (beta chain) derives from a study of blood T cell repertoires in COVID-19. In the study's own analysis: The assay estimated nucleated cells by amplifying reference gene primers. Clones were read by immunoSEQ multiplex PCR, and TCRdb kept only the in-frame ones, dropping some. D and trimming were read from the DNA, whereas the V and J calls and clone size are those reported in that table. This sample has about 140,000 clones; 76% occur once, and the top ten carry more than 3.5%. V was cut by 2 bases and J by 3 bases, with 13 bases left in between. The germline V gene encodes CDR1 LNHDA and CDR2 SQIVND (reference sequence). The CDR3 consists of 15 residues.

The specimen sequenced was peripheral blood. This clonotype originated in a woman older than 75 with active or convalescent COVID-19. This chain joins TRBV19 and TRBJ1-2; a weak D match, TRBD1 (5 bases). CDR3 DNA: TGTGCCAGTAGTATACAGGGTCTTCTCGACTATGGCTACACCTTC. Its protein is CASSIQGLLDYGYTF. The full variable domain, rest sourced from reference TRBV19 and TRBJ1-2, is DGGITQSPKYLFRKEGQNVTLSCEQNLNHDAMYWYRQDPGQGLRLIYYSQIVNDFQKGDIAEGYSVSREKKESFPLTVTSAQKNPTAFYLCASSIQGLLDYGYTFGSGTRLTVV.